The T cell receptor beta chain under discussion was sequenced for a study of cytotoxic CD8 clonotypes in ibrutinib-treated CLL. In the study overall: The group held 11 relapsed/refractory and around 14 treatment-naive patients, with some 17 IGHV unmutated. After median approximately 70 months, roughly 14 stayed in remission, around twelve progressed; responses approximately 24 partial, 2 complete. General study points: Increased clonality at ibrutinib response gave way to a return toward baseline at progression.

A word on this clone: Its target is not known. Mismatch with germline at one junction end may stem from a read error.

The repertoire was sequenced with immunoSEQ multiplex PCR; TCRdb's copy has only in-frame clones and lacks some. The data contain some 70,000 clones, 90% of them singletons. Germline V CDR1 and CDR2: MNHNS, SASEGT. CDR3 size: 15 residues. This specimen consisted of PBMCs, obtained after 12 months of ibrutinib treatment. V and J are TRBV6-1 and TRBJ2-7; 9 nucleotides agree with TRBD1. The source of this sequence is a human donor with chronic lymphocytic leukemia. The CDR3 bases are TGTGCCATCAGTGTCCGACAGGGGGACTACTACGAGCAGTACTTC. Translated: CAISVRQGDYYEQYF.